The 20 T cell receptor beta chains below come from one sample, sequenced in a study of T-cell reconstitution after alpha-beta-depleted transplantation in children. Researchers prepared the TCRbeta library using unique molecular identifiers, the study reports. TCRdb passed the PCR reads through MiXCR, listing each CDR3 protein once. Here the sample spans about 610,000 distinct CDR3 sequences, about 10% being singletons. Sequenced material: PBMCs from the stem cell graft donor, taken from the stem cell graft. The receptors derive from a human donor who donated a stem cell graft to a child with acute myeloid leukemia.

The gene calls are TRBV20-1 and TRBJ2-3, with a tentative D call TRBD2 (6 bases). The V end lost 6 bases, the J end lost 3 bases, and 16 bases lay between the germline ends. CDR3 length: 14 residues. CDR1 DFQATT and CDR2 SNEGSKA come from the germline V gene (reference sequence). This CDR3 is CSAWGDIQTDTQYF. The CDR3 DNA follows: TGCAGTGCCTGGGGGGATATCCAAACAGATACGCAGTATTTT.

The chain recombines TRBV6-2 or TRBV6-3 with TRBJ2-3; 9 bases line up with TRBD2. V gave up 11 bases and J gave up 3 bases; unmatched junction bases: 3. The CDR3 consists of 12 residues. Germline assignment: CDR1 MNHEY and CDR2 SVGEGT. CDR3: CACSGRTDTQYF. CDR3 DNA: TGTGCCTGTAGCGGGAGAACAGATACGCAGTATTTT.

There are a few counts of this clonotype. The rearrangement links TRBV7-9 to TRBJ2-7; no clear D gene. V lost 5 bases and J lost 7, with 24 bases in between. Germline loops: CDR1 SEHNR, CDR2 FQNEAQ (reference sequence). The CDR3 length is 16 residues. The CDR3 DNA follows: TGTGCCAGCAGCCCCCAGGCCCATATACAGTCTCCGGAGCAGTACTTC. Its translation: CASSPQAHIQSPEQYF.

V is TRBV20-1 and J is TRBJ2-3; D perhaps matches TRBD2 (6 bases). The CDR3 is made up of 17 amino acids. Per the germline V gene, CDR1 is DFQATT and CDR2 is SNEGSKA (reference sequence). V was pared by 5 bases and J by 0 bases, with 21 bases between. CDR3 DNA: TGCAGTGCTCACCACCGATCTAGCGCCTTTAGCACAGATACGCAGTATTTT. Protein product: CSAHHRSSAFSTDTQYF.

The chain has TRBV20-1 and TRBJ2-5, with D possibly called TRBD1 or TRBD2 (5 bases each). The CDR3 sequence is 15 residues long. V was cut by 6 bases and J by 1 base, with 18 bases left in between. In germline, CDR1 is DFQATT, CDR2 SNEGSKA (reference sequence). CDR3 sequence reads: CSAPPAGRSQETQYF. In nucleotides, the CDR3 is TGCAGTGCCCCTCCGGCAGGGAGATCCCAAGAGACCCAGTACTTC.

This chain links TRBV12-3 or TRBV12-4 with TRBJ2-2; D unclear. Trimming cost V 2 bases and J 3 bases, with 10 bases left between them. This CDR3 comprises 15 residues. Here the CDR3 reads CASSLLSGDTGELFF. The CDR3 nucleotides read TGTGCCAGCAGTTTATTAAGTGGAGACACCGGGGAGCTGTTTTTT.

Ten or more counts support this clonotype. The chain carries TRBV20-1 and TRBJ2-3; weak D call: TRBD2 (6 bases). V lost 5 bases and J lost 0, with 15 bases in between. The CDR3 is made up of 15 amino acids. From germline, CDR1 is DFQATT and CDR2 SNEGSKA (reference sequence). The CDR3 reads CSASRGYSSTDTQYF. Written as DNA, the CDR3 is TGCAGTGCTTCGCGGGGCTACTCGAGCACAGATACGCAGTATTTT.

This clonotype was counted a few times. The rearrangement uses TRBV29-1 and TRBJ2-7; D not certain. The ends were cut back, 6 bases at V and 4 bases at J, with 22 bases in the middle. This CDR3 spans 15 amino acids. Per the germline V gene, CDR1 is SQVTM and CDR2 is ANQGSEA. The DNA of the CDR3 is TGCAGCGTCGCCTGGTTGGGCAGCCCTTTTTACGAGCAGTACTTC. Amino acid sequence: CSVAWLGSPFYEQYF.

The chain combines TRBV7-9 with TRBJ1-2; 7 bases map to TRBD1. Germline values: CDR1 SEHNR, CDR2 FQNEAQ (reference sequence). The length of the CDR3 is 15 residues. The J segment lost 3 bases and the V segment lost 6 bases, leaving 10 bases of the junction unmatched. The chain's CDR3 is CASSADRAPYYGYTF. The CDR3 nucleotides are TGTGCCAGCAGTGCCGACAGGGCTCCCTACTATGGCTACACCTTC.

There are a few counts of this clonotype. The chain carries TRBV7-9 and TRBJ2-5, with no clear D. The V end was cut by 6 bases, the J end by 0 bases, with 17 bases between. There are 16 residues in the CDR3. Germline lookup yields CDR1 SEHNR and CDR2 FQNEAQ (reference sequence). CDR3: CASRPSPFSYQETQYF. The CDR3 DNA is TGTGCCAGCAGGCCCAGTCCATTTTCGTACCAAGAGACCCAGTACTTC.

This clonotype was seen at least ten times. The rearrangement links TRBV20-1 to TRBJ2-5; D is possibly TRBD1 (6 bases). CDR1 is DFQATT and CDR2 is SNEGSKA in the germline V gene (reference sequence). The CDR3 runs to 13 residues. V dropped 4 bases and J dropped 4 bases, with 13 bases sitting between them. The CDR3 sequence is CSAIDRLGETQYF. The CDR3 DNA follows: TGCAGTGCTATCGACAGGTTAGGAGAGACCCAGTACTTC.

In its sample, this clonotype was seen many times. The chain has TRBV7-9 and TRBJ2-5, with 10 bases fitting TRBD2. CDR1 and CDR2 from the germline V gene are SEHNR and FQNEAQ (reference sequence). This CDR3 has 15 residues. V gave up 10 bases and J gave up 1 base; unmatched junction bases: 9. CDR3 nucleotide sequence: TGTGCCACGAATAGAGCGGGAGGGCCCCAAGAGACCCAGTACTTC. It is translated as CATNRAGGPQETQYF.

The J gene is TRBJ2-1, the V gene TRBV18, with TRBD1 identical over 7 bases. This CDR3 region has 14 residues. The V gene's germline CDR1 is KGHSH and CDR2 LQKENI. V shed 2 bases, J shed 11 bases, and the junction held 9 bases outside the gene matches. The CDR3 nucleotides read TGTGCCAGCTCACCAACAGGGGTACGGGACCAGCAGTTCTTC. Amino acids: CASSPTGVRDQQFF.

CDR3 region: CASSRLAGSNEQYF. In DNA, the CDR3 is TGTGCCAGCAGCCGACTAGCGGGATCTAACGAGCAGTACTTC. The rearrangement links TRBV2 to TRBJ2-7, with TRBD2 matching 11 bases. V shed 6 bases and J 5 bases; nucleotides not matched to a gene: 6. The CDR3 has 14 residues. CDR1 and CDR2 from the germline V gene are SNHLY and FYNNEI.

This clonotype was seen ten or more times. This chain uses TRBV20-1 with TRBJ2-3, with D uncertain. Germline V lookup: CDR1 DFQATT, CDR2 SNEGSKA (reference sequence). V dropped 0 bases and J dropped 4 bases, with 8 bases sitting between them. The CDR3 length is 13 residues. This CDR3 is CSARDSSSDTQYF. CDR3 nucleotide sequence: TGCAGTGCTAGAGATTCCTCCTCAGATACGCAGTATTTT.

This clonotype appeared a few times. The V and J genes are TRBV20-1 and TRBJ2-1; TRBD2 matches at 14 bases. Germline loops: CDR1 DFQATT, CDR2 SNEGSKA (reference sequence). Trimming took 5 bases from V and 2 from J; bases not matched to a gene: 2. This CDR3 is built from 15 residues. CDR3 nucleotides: TGCAGTGCTGGACTAGCGGGAGGAACCTACAATGAGCAGTTCTTC. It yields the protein CSAGLAGGTYNEQFF.

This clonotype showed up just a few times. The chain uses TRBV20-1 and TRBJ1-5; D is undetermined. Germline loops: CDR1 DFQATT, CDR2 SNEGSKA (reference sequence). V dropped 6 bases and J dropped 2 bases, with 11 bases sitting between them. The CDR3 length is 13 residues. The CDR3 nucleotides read TGCAGTGCCCCCGCGGCAGGCAATCAGCCCCAGCATTTT. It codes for CSAPAAGNQPQHF.

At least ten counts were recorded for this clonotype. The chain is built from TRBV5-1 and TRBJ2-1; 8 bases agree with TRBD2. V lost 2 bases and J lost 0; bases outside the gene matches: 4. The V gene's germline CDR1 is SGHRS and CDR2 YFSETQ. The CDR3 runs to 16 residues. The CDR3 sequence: CASSFIAGTSYNEQFF. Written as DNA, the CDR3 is TGCGCCAGCAGCTTCATAGCGGGAACCTCCTACAATGAGCAGTTCTTC. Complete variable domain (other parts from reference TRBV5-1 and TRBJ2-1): KAGVTQTPRYLIKTRGQQVTLSCSPISGHRSVSWYQQTPGQGLQFLFEYFSETQRNKGNFPGRFSGRQFSNSRSEMNVSTLELGDSALYLCASSFIAGTSYNEQFFGPGTRLTVL.

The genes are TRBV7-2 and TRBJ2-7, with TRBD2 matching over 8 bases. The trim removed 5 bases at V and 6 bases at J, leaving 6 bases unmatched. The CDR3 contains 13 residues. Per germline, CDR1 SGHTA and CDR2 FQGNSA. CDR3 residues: CASSPGTSAEQYF. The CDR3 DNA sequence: TGTGCCAGCAGCCCCGGGACTAGTGCCGAGCAGTACTTC.

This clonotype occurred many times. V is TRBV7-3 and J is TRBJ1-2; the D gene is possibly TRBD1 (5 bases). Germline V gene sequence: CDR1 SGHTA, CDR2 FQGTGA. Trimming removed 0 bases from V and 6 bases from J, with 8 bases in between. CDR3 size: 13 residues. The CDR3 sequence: CASSLTRVDGYTF. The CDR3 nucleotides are TGTGCCAGCAGCTTAACCAGGGTGGATGGCTACACCTTC.